These 9 T cell receptor beta chains came from one sample sequenced in a study of cytomegalovirus exposure and HLA in healthy donors. PCR amplification relied on 60 Vbeta primers (plus 13 Jbeta primers). Produced via immunoSEQ multiplex PCR; TCRdb's table is partial and in-frame only. The table shows about 120,000 clones, with approximately 87% occurring only once. Sequencing input: PBMCs. The receptors come from a man aged 18 to 29 in good health and CMV-seropositive.

Points on this clone: The junction shows a germline mismatch at one end, possibly a read error. V and J are TRBV30 and TRBJ2-3, with 12 bases lining up with TRBD2. Germline assignment: CDR1 GTSNPN and CDR2 SVGIG (reference sequence). CDR3 size: 12 residues. This chain's CDR3 is CAWGTSGGPPRF. CDR3 DNA sequence: TGTGCCTGGGGAACTAGCGGGGGGCCCCCTAGGTTT.

To note about this clone: One end of the junction is discordant with germline, which a read error may explain. The chain is built from TRBV11-2 and TRBJ1-3; D gene uncertain. The CDR3 loop spans 17 amino acids. Germline V gives CDR1 SGHAT, CDR2 FQNNGV. For the CDR3, the DNA is TGTGCCAGCACCTTAGACCACTACCGAAGTGATGGAAACACCATATATTTT. Its protein is CASTLDHYRSDGNTIYF.

The chain has TRBV14 and TRBJ1-6; D gene unclear. CDR3 length: 12 residues. V was clipped by 5 bases and J by 9 bases, with 8 bases between them. Per the germline V gene, CDR1 is SGHDN and CDR2 is FVKESK. CDR3 DNA sequence: TGTGCCAGCAGCATGACACGTTCACCCCTCCACTTT. Its protein is CASSMTRSPLHF. Based on the CDR3 plus reference TRBV14 and TRBJ1-6, the full variable domain is EAGVTQFPSHSVIEKGQTVTLRCDPISGHDNLYWYRRVMGKEIKFLLHFVKESKQDESGMPNNRFLAERTGGTYSTLKVQPAELEDSGVYFCASSMTRSPLHFGNGTRLTVT.

This chain joins TRBV27 and TRBJ2-1; a possible D gene is TRBD2 (7 bases). Looked up from germline, CDR1 is MNHEY and CDR2 is SMNVEV (reference sequence). There are 17 residues in the CDR3. V lost 4 bases and J 2 bases, leaving 18 bases between the germline ends. The CDR3 DNA reads TGTGCCAGCAGTTCCCGTTGGGGGGGCCCCGCCTACAATGAGCAGTTCTTC. Protein sequence: CASSSRWGGPAYNEQFF.

This clone was seen a handful of times. The V call is TRBV10-2, the J call TRBJ2-1; unclear D gene. This CDR3 comprises 11 residues. Trimming pared 8 bases from V and 7 bases from J, leaving 9 bases between. CDR1 is WSHSY, CDR2 SAAADI, per germline. Written as DNA, the CDR3 is TGCGCCAGCTACGGAGAGAATGAGCAGTTCTTC. Encoded protein: CASYGENEQFF.

This clone showed up just a few times. The rearrangement links TRBV2 to TRBJ2-4; TRBD1 agrees at 7 bases. Germline CDR1 reads SNHLY; CDR2 reads FYNNEI. The CDR3 has 13 residues. The J segment lost 3 bases and the V segment lost 6 bases, leaving 2 bases of the junction unmatched. CDR3 sequence reads: CASRRDSKNIQYF. CDR3 nucleotides: TGTGCCAGCAGACGGGACAGCAAAAACATTCAGTACTTC.

The V call is TRBV10-3, the J call TRBJ1-5; perhaps TRBD1 as D (5 bases). Per germline, CDR1 ENHRY and CDR2 SYGVKD. This CDR3 is 15 amino acids long. V was pared by 4 bases and J by 1 base, with 11 bases between. The chain's CDR3 is CAISGAGQSNQPQHF. The CDR3 DNA reads TGTGCCATCAGTGGGGCAGGGCAGAGCAATCAGCCCCAGCATTTT.

This clone was detected ten times or more. The rearrangement uses TRBV6-1 and TRBJ2-1; 8 nucleotides match TRBD2. CDR3 length: 15 amino acids. The V segment lost 2 bases and the J segment 5 bases; nucleotides outside the gene matches: 5. Germline values: CDR1 MNHNS, CDR2 SASEGT. The CDR3 is CASSEMSGGHNEQFF. For the CDR3, the DNA is TGTGCCAGCAGTGAAATGAGCGGGGGACACAATGAGCAGTTCTTC.

This clone was detected only a few times. The CDR3 DNA reads as TGTGCCAGCAGCCGACTTACAGGGGGTGGGAACACTGAAGCTTTCTTT. Translating it yields CASSRLTGGGNTEAFF. The chain links TRBV7-9 to TRBJ1-1; TRBD1 matches 8 bases. The CDR3 contains 16 residues. Germline V gene data show CDR1 as SEHNR and CDR2 as FQNEAQ (reference sequence). The J segment lost 1 base and the V segment lost 5 bases, leaving 9 bases of the junction unmatched. Combining the CDR3 with reference TRBV7-9 and TRBJ1-1 gives the whole variable domain DTGVSQNPRHKITKRGQNVTFRCDPISEHNRLYWYRQTLGQGPEFLTYFQNEAQLEKSRLLSDRFSAERPKGSFSTLEIQRTEQGDSAMYLCASSRLTGGGNTEAFFGQGTRLTVV.